These 8 T cell receptor beta chains came from one sample sequenced in a study of cytomegalovirus exposure and HLA in healthy donors. Primers: 60 Vbeta forward and 13 Jbeta reverse. Method: immunoSEQ multiplex PCR; TCRdb's copy keeps in-frame clones and lacks some. The data show about 90,000 clones, roughly 84% seen once. The sample consisted of PBMCs. The source is a young man in good health and CMV-seronegative.

This sequence joins TRBV27 and TRBJ2-7, with 8 bases aligning to TRBD1. Germline CDR1 is MNHEY and CDR2 is SMNVEV (reference sequence). The CDR3 is 14 amino acids. With 4 bases clipped from V and 7 bases from J, the junction kept 9 bases outside the gene matches. CDR3 amino acids: CASSSTAGGWEQYF. The CDR3 region has the DNA TGTGCCAGCAGTTCAACCGCAGGGGGCTGGGAGCAGTACTTC.

The chain uses TRBV6-4 and TRBJ2-1; the D gene is possibly TRBD2 (5 bases). V lost 6 bases and J 1 base, leaving 19 bases between the germline ends. Germline loops: CDR1 MRHNA, CDR2 SNTAGT. The CDR3 totals 17 residues. Here the CDR3 reads CASSARASGNSYNEQFF. The CDR3 DNA reads as TGTGCCAGCAGCGCGCGGGCCAGCGGAAATTCCTACAATGAGCAGTTCTTC.

The chain uses TRBV7-9 and TRBJ2-1; D perhaps matches TRBD1 (5 bases). The CDR3 spans 15 residues. Trimming removed 1 base at V and 1 base at J, with 8 bases between. Germline V CDR1 and CDR2: SEHNR, FQNEAQ (reference sequence). CDR3 in DNA: TGTGCCAGCAGCTTAGTGCGACAGTCCTACAATGAGCAGTTCTTC. This translates into CASSLVRQSYNEQFF. The complete variable domain, with remaining parts taken from reference TRBV7-9 and TRBJ2-1, reads DTGVSQNPRHKITKRGQNVTFRCDPISEHNRLYWYRQTLGQGPEFLTYFQNEAQLEKSRLLSDRFSAERPKGSFSTLEIQRTEQGDSAMYLCASSLVRQSYNEQFFGPGTRLTVL.

The J gene is TRBJ2-1, the V gene TRBV9; perhaps TRBD1 as D (6 bases). CDR1 SGDLS and CDR2 YYNGEE come from the germline V gene. Trimming cost V 4 bases and J 2 bases, with 16 bases left between them. CDR3 length: 16 residues. CDR3 loop: CASSPGTPLPYNEQFF. The DNA of the CDR3 is TGTGCCAGCAGCCCAGGGACACCTCTCCCCTACAATGAGCAGTTCTTC.

The chain has TRBV6-5 and TRBJ2-1; tentatively, D is TRBD2 (6 bases). Germline V lookup: CDR1 MNHEY, CDR2 SVGAGI. There are 13 residues in the CDR3. V lost 2 bases, J lost 10 bases, and 12 bases lay in between. CDR3 in DNA: TGTGCCAGCAGTTACGAGTGGGGGAGGGAGCAGTTCTTC. This encodes CASSYEWGREQFF.

The chain employs TRBV5-5 and TRBJ2-7; 10 bases map to TRBD2. V gave up 3 bases and J gave up 2 bases; unmatched junction bases: 2. CDR1 is SGHKS and CDR2 is YYEKEE in the germline V gene (reference sequence). The CDR3 loop spans 14 amino acids. The CDR3 bases are TGTGCCAGCAGCTGGACTAGCGGAACCTACGAGCAGTACTTC. Translation: CASSWTSGTYEQYF.

The gene calls are TRBV7-9 and TRBJ2-1; 8 bases match TRBD1. CDR1 and CDR2 (germline): SEHNR, FQNEAQ (reference sequence). The CDR3 has 18 amino acids. V gave up 5 bases and J gave up 4 bases; unmatched junction bases: 16. In DNA form, the CDR3 reads TGTGCCAGCAGCAGTCCCGGGACAGGATTCACGCATTACAATGAGCAGTTCTTC. Protein: CASSSPGTGFTHYNEQFF.

This rearrangement joins TRBV28 to TRBJ1-5; 11 nucleotides line up with TRBD1. V trimming: 8 bases; J trimming: 4 bases; junction bases outside the gene matches: 16. The CDR3 has 18 residues. Germline V CDR1 and CDR2: MDHEN, SYDVKM. The CDR3 sequence: CASGGNPGTGGRNQPQHF. The CDR3 DNA reads as TGTGCCAGCGGGGGGAATCCCGGGACAGGGGGTAGGAATCAGCCCCAGCATTTT.